The clone carrying this T cell receptor beta chain is deemed large (0.1 to 1%). This entry belongs to a study of technical replicates of blood from a few donors. Germline V CDR1 and CDR2: SGHDT, YYEEEE. J lost 4 bases, V lost 0 bases, and 1 base had no gene match. CDR3 length: 15 amino acids. The method was immunoSEQ multiplex PCR; TCRdb's version includes in-frame clones alone and lacks a portion of them. This table has more than 10,000 clones, 75% to 85% appearing once. The rearrangement links TRBV5-6 to TRBJ2-1, with 10 bases lining up with TRBD1. Sequencing was done on a sample of PBMCs. This TCR came from a human donor in good health. Here the CDR3 reads CASSLGDRGYNEQFF. CDR3 in DNA: TGTGCCAGCAGCTTGGGGGACAGGGGATACAATGAGCAGTTCTTC.